These 25 T cell receptor beta chains share one sample of origin, sequenced in a study of shared clonotypes between healthy human individuals. Sequencing used immunoSEQ multiplex PCR; TCRdb keeps in-frame clones, though not all of them. The sample carries about 2 million clones, about 95% recorded once. Naive CD8 cells were CD45RO-negative, positively selected for CCR7, excluding terminally differentiated effector memory CD45RA+ cells. Sequenced: naive CD8+ T cells sorted from blood. Every receptor here comes from a man in his late teens or twenties in good health.

This clone was observed a few times. The rearrangement links TRBV5-4 to TRBJ1-2; 7 nucleotides agree with TRBD1. The germline gives CDR1 SGHNT, CDR2 YYREEE (reference sequence). J gave up 1 base and V 0 bases, and 0 bases lay outside the gene matches. The CDR3 extends over 14 amino acids. CDR3 residues: CASSLGQGNYGYTF. The CDR3, as DNA: TGTGCCAGCAGCTTGGGACAGGGTAACTATGGCTACACCTTC.

The rearrangement links TRBV5-6 to TRBJ2-3; D gene ambiguous. V lost 7 bases and J lost 2, with 5 bases in between. Germline CDR1 and CDR2: SGHDT and YYEEEE. The CDR3 consists of 11 residues. The CDR3 bases are TGTGCCAGCGGGTTCACAGATACGCAGTATTTT. Its translation is CASGFTDTQYF.

This clone was counted a single time. The chain joins TRBV4-1 to TRBJ2-5; possible D gene TRBD2, 5 bases. V was trimmed by 0 bases and J by 5 bases, leaving 16 bases between them. From germline, CDR1 is MGHRA and CDR2 YSYEKL. The CDR3 totals 16 residues. CDR3: CASSQDIGRGLETQYF. The CDR3 DNA follows: TGCGCCAGCAGCCAAGACATTGGTCGAGGGCTCGAGACCCAGTACTTC.

The CDR3 bases are TGTGCCAGCAGTTACTTCGGGATCGGTCAGCCCCAGCATTTT. This gives the protein CASSYFGIGQPQHF. The chain links TRBV6-6 to TRBJ1-5; unclear D gene. V was pared by 1 base and J by 6 bases, with 10 bases between. The germline CDR1 and CDR2 sequences are MNHNY and SVGAGI (reference sequence). This CDR3 contains 14 residues.

V gene TRBV29-1 combines with J gene TRBJ2-3, with 11 bases matching TRBD1. J gave up 4 bases and V 1 base, and 1 base lay outside the gene matches. The CDR3 extends over 14 amino acids. Germline CDR1 is SQVTM and CDR2 is ANQGSEA. The CDR3 region is CSVEGTGGSDTQYF. The CDR3 DNA is TGCAGCGTTGAAGGGACAGGGGGCTCAGATACGCAGTATTTT.

The chain is built from TRBV7-8 and TRBJ2-7; 7 bases fit TRBD2. Germline V gives CDR1 SGHVS, CDR2 FQNEAQ. CDR3 size: 14 residues. The J segment lost 5 bases and the V segment lost 4 bases, leaving 8 bases of the junction unmatched. This chain's CDR3 is CASSSGLGVDEQYF. The CDR3 DNA follows: TGTGCCAGCAGCTCAGGACTAGGGGTCGACGAGCAGTACTTC.

This sequence joins TRBV28 and TRBJ2-2, with D unclear. Germline-derived CDR1 and CDR2 are MDHEN and SYDVKM. Trimming left V 6 bases short and J 4 bases short, with 6 bases between. This CDR3 has 12 residues. CDR3 sequence: CASSPATGELFF. Written as DNA, the CDR3 is TGTGCCAGCAGCCCGGCCACCGGGGAGCTGTTTTTT.

This chain joins TRBV19 and TRBJ2-1; 12 nucleotides match TRBD1. The germline V gene encodes CDR1 LNHDA and CDR2 SQIVND (reference sequence). The junction had 7 bases not matched to a gene; V was cut back by 5 bases and J by 8 bases. The CDR3 extends over 15 amino acids. The CDR3 DNA reads as TGTGCCAGTAGTCCCGGGACAGGGGGCCTGGATGAGCAGTTCTTC. Protein product: CASSPGTGGLDEQFF.

This clone has only one observation. The chain is built from TRBV4-1 and TRBJ1-1; D unresolved. Trimming pared 4 bases from V and 1 base from J, leaving 10 bases between. This CDR3 is built from 14 residues. CDR1 is MGHRA, CDR2 YSYEKL, per germline. The CDR3 is CASSPRAGNTEAFF. CDR3 nucleotides: TGCGCCAGCAGCCCCCGGGCGGGGAACACTGAAGCTTTCTTT.

The rearrangement uses TRBV6-5 and TRBJ1-6; maybe TRBD1 (6 bases). Trimming removed 2 bases from V and 2 bases from J, with 7 bases in between. CDR1 and CDR2 from the germline V gene are MNHEY and SVGAGI. The CDR3 runs 15 residues. CDR3 region: CASSYGDTYNSPLHF. As DNA, the CDR3 is TGTGCCAGCAGTTACGGGGACACCTATAATTCACCCCTCCACTTT.

V usage is TRBV25-1 and J usage is TRBJ1-2; D unclear. In germline, CDR1 is MGHDK, CDR2 SYGVNS. This CDR3 has 15 residues. V lost 3 bases to trimming and J lost 6 bases, with 17 bases between them. The CDR3 region is CASSDPLEGLHGYTF. Written as DNA, the CDR3 is TGTGCCAGCAGTGACCCACTCGAGGGCTTACATGGCTACACCTTC.

V is TRBV5-4 and J is TRBJ1-2; D is uncertain. Looked up from germline, CDR1 is SGHNT and CDR2 is YYREEE (reference sequence). The CDR3 totals 15 residues. V was shortened by 0 bases and J by 4 bases, with 13 bases between the two germline ends. This chain's CDR3 is CASSLDVTDLYGYTF. The CDR3 bases are TGTGCCAGCAGCTTGGATGTAACAGACCTCTATGGCTACACCTTC.

The chain uses TRBV4-1 and TRBJ1-5; tentative D call: TRBD1 (5 bases). CDR3 length: 13 amino acids. V was trimmed by 4 bases and J by 4 bases, leaving 8 bases between them. The germline CDR1 and CDR2 sequences are MGHRA and YSYEKL. The CDR3 protein is CASSLQENQPQHF. CDR3 coding DNA: TGCGCCAGCAGCCTACAGGAGAATCAGCCCCAGCATTTT.

The rearrangement uses TRBV4-1 and TRBJ1-1; D not resolved. Trimming took 3 bases from V and 5 from J, leaving 16 bases between them. Germline lookup yields CDR1 MGHRA and CDR2 YSYEKL. The CDR3 contains 15 residues. This CDR3 reads CASSQANSAWTEAFF. The CDR3 nucleotides are TGCGCCAGCAGCCAGGCTAACTCCGCGTGGACTGAAGCTTTCTTT.

The V call is TRBV6-5, the J call TRBJ2-2, with 8 bases aligning to TRBD1. CDR1 is MNHEY, CDR2 SVGAGI, per germline. V shed 2 bases, J shed 6 bases, and the junction held 5 bases outside the gene matches. This CDR3 has 15 amino acids. DNA for the CDR3: TGTGCCAGCAGTTACGGGCAGGGGGCCTCCGGGGAGCTGTTTTTT. Translating gives CASSYGQGASGELFF.

The rearrangement links TRBV4-3 to TRBJ2-7; D is undetermined. The germline V gene encodes CDR1 LGHNA and CDR2 YSLEER. The V end lost 0 bases, the J end lost 0 bases, and 12 bases lay between the germline ends. This CDR3 is 16 amino acids long. CDR3 in amino acids: CASSQDRAASSYEQYF. As DNA, the CDR3 is TGCGCCAGCAGCCAAGACCGAGCAGCCAGCTCCTACGAGCAGTACTTC.

The J gene is TRBJ2-7, the V gene TRBV18; weak D call: TRBD1 (6 bases). This CDR3 has 15 amino acids. Germline assignment: CDR1 KGHSH and CDR2 LQKENI. V was clipped by 2 bases and J by 2 bases, with 13 bases between them. Written as DNA, the CDR3 is TGTGCCAGCTCACCATCGGACAGTAGTACCTACGAGCAGTACTTC. This gives the protein CASSPSDSSTYEQYF. The variable domain in full, completed from reference TRBV18 and TRBJ2-7, reads NAGVMQNPRHLVRRRGQEARLRCSPMKGHSHVYWYRQLPEEGLKFMVYLQKENIIDESGMPKERFSAEFPKEGPSILRIQQVVRGDSAAYFCASSPSDSSTYEQYFGPGTRLTVT.

V and J are TRBV11-2 and TRBJ1-4; D uncertain. Germline-derived CDR1 and CDR2 are SGHAT and FQNNGV. V dropped 5 bases and J dropped 3 bases, with 10 bases sitting between them. The CDR3 sequence is 14 residues long. CDR3 coding DNA: TGTGCCAGCAGCCTTGGCGTGCCTAATGAAAAACTGTTTTTT. Encoded protein: CASSLGVPNEKLFF.

J is TRBJ1-1 and V is TRBV10-1; D not certain. This CDR3 is 13 amino acids long. The V gene's germline CDR1 is WNHNN and CDR2 SYGVQD (reference sequence). The V end lost 0 bases, the J end lost 5 bases, and 7 bases lay between the germline ends. CDR3 loop: CASSESLWTEAFF. As DNA, the CDR3 is TGCGCCAGCAGTGAGTCTTTATGGACTGAAGCTTTCTTT.

This chain joins TRBV29-1 and TRBJ2-7, with D perhaps matching TRBD2 (6 bases). The CDR3 totals 13 residues. Germline V gene lookup returns CDR1 SQVTM and CDR2 ANQGSEA. V was clipped by 4 bases and J by 5 bases, with 15 bases between them. CDR3 nucleotide sequence: TGCAGCGTTGCTCCGGGACTTGCTCACGAGCAGTACTTC. Its protein is CSVAPGLAHEQYF.

Concerning this clone: One end of the junction is discordant with germline, which a read error may explain. The rearrangement uses TRBV2 and TRBJ2-7; 8 positions agree with TRBD2. This CDR3 region has 17 residues. Germline-derived CDR1 and CDR2 are SNHLY and FYNNEI. The CDR3 is CASSEGSPGGAGYEQYF. The CDR3 coding sequence is TGTGCCAGCAGCGAAGGTTCGCCCGGGGGGGCCGGTTACGAGCAGTACTTC.

The chain has TRBV2 and TRBJ2-1; 8 positions match TRBD2. Germline CDR1 reads SNHLY; CDR2 reads FYNNEI. This CDR3 is 16 amino acids long. V lost 10 bases, J lost 2 bases, and 13 bases stayed unmatched. CDR3 sequence (DNA): TGTGCCATCACAATCCTCGGTAGCGGGACCTACAATGAGCAGTTCTTC. This translates into CAITILGSGTYNEQFF.

About this clone: The sample carries other DNA sequences with the same CDR3. The gene calls are TRBV11-2 and TRBJ1-1; D is unresolved. Trimming took off 2 bases at V and 1 base at J, with 5 bases between the two ends. Per the germline V gene, CDR1 is SGHAT and CDR2 is FQNNGV. The CDR3 consists of 13 residues. As DNA, the CDR3 is TGTGCCAGCAGCTTATCGCCGAACACTGAAGCTTTCTTT. This codes for CASSLSPNTEAFF.

The rearrangement links TRBV5-6 to TRBJ1-2; D possibly corresponds to TRBD1 (5 bases). Per the germline V gene, CDR1 is SGHDT and CDR2 is YYEEEE. The CDR3 loop spans 13 amino acids. V dropped 4 bases and J dropped 4 bases, with 11 bases sitting between them. The CDR3 DNA reads as TGTGCCAGCAGCATGGGCGGGGGCTATGGCTACACCTTC. This gives the protein CASSMGGGYGYTF. Drawing the rest from reference TRBV5-6 and TRBJ1-2, the complete variable domain is DAGVTQSPTHLIKTRGQQVTLRCSPKSGHDTVSWYQQALGQGPQFIFQYYEEEERQRGNFPDRFSGHQFPNYSSELNVNALLLGDSALYLCASSMGGGYGYTFGSGTRLTVV.

The rearrangement uses TRBV4-1 and TRBJ1-1; D remains unclear. Germline CDR1 reads MGHRA; CDR2 reads YSYEKL. The CDR3 spans 15 residues. V was clipped by 5 bases and J by 0 bases, with 13 bases between them. The CDR3 bases are TGCGCCAGCAGCAAGATAGGCGGACTGAACACTGAAGCTTTCTTT. Translation: CASSKIGGLNTEAFF.